This TCR beta chain originates from a study of shared clonotypes between healthy human individuals. The wider study: Per donor, three plates held CD4 naive cells, three held CD4 memory, two held CD8 naive and one held CD8 memory.

Here immunoSEQ multiplex PCR was the method, and the copy in TCRdb shows in-frame clones only, minus some. The sample has about 610,000 clones, less than 98% seen once. The material sequenced was naive CD4+ T cells sorted from blood. Specified subset: CD45RA+ positively selected. The sequence derives from a woman aged 25 to 39 in good health.

As DNA, the CDR3 is TGTGCCAGTAGTGACCGGGACAGGGAGTATCGGCCCCAGCATTTT. Its translation is CASSDRDREYRPQHF. The gene calls are TRBV19 and TRBJ1-5, with 9 bases identical to TRBD1. V was clipped by 5 bases and J by 9 bases; unmatched bases: 11. The CDR3 is made up of 15 amino acids. Germline V gives CDR1 LNHDA, CDR2 SQIVND (reference sequence).